The entry below describes one TCR beta chain. The antigen is undetermined. In TCRdb, the 5' RACE reads were re-called with MiXCR into one record per CDR3 protein. The sample has 400,000 to 450,000 distinct CDR3 sequences; about a sixth are singletons. This CDR3 has 17 amino acids. Germline lookup yields CDR1 SGHTA and CDR2 FQGNSA. Trimming took 4 bases from V and 7 from J; bases not matched to a gene: 16. The sample is drawn from a study of CD8 T cells in ankylosing spondylitis. Study results and caveats: Some motif variants had been reported before (in reactive arthritis synovial fluid and blood). Apparently characteristic of ankylosing spondylitis blood was a TCR beta motif (roughly 8 highly homologous variants).

The sequenced sample consisted of blood, either unsorted or a sorted T cell fraction (not recorded which). This receptor was identified in a male donor with ankylosing spondylitis. The gene calls are TRBV7-2 and TRBJ2-7; 10 bases align to TRBD2. CDR3 amino acids: CASSSVPLPLAGVEQYF. The CDR3, as DNA: TGTGCCAGCAGCTCAGTCCCCCTCCCCCTAGCGGGAGTTGAGCAGTACTTC.